The clone carrying this T cell receptor (beta chain) was seen only a few times. A single record per CDR3 protein comes from TCRdb applying MiXCR to the RT-PCR reads. This sample yields tens of thousands of distinct CDR3 sequences, of which less than 5% are seen a single time; 2.6% belongs to the top ten. This specimen comes from a study of patients and donors after allogeneic stem cell transplantation. Germline V gene lookup returns CDR1 SGHVS and CDR2 FNYEAQ. Between the trimmed V and J ends, which lost 2 bases and 2 bases, there was a span of 15 bases. The CDR3 extends over 16 amino acids. This clonotype was sampled from a human donor who was either an allogeneic HSCT recipient or a stem cell or donor lymphocyte infusion donor (not recorded which). It is not recorded whose cells these are; they may come from a transplant donor. Sequenced sample: blood, either unsorted or a sorted T cell fraction (not recorded which). The V gene is TRBV7-6, the J gene TRBJ1-1, with D perhaps matching TRBD1 (6 bases). The CDR3 DNA reads TGTGCCAGCAGCTTATCTACTGGGGGCTTTAACACTGAAGCTTTCTTT. This sequence encodes CASSLSTGGFNTEAFF.